The 4 T cell receptor beta chains given below trace back to one sample, sequenced in a study of blood T cell repertoires in COVID-19. Profiling relied on immunoSEQ multiplex PCR, and the TCRdb table lists in-frame clones only, not all of them. The sample carries some 15,000 clones, 88% recorded once. Material for sequencing was peripheral blood. The receptors stem from a human donor in a cohort sampled during active COVID-19.

This sequence joins TRBV6-1 and TRBJ1-2, with 8 nucleotides matching TRBD1. Germline CDR1 is MNHNS and CDR2 is SASEGT. The CDR3 has 17 residues. V lost 2 bases and J lost 0; bases outside the gene matches: 8. CDR3 DNA: TGTGCCAGCAGTGAATCCTGGACAGGGTCAGCTAACTATGGCTACACCTTC. This codes for CASSESWTGSANYGYTF.

This clone was detected once. The chain uses TRBV7-6 and TRBJ1-3, with D possibly being TRBD1 (5 bases). The V end lost 5 bases, the J end lost 2 bases, and 10 bases lay between the germline ends. CDR3 size: 14 residues. Germline-derived CDR1 and CDR2 are SGHVS and FNYEAQ. The CDR3: CASSGGVTGNTIYF. The CDR3 DNA follows: TGTGCCAGCAGCGGGGGGGTTACTGGAAACACCATATATTTT.

The chain uses TRBV7-9 and TRBJ2-7, with D uncertain. The germline gives CDR1 SEHNR, CDR2 FQNEAQ (reference sequence). The CDR3 sequence is 14 residues long. Deletions cut 1 base from V and 0 bases from J, with 7 bases between. The CDR3 coding sequence is TGTGCCAGCAGCTTAGTCGCCAGCTCCTACGAGCAGTACTTC. It translates to CASSLVASSYEQYF.

The V and J genes are TRBV29-1 and TRBJ1-1, with TRBD1 as a possible D gene (6 bases). V lost 6 bases and J 4 bases, leaving 12 bases between the germline ends. The CDR3 spans 12 residues. Germline values: CDR1 SQVTM, CDR2 ANQGSEA. The CDR3 protein is CSVGGVSTEAFF. For the CDR3, the DNA is TGCAGCGTAGGGGGGGTGAGCACTGAAGCTTTCTTT.